This is a list of T cell receptor beta chains from one sample in a study of blood T cell repertoires in COVID-19. Sequencing was performed with immunoSEQ multiplex PCR; in TCRdb, only in-frame clones are kept and a portion is missing. The data show about 370,000 clones, with 80% to 90% seen just once and approximately 1% held by the top ten. Material: PBMCs or T cells enriched from blood (not recorded which). All receptors derive from a young man who had recovered from COVID-19. Both conserved end residues are part of each CDR3. The D gene is left open where the match is weak. Clone size is shown for a subset of rows, as once, few, many or a class of expanded clone.

>NA|TRBV16|TRBD1|TRBJ1-5
TGTGCCAGCAGCCAATCGTCGACAGGGGGCGCATACAATCAGCCCCAGCATTTT
CASSQSSTGGAYNQPQHF
>NA|TRBV4-2|NA|TRBJ2-7
TGTGCCAGCAGCCAAGATTTGGGCAGGGGCTACTCCTACGAGCAGTACTTC
CASSQDLGRGYSYEQYF
>NA|TRBV5-4|TRBD2|TRBJ2-3
TGTGCCAGCAGCTCATGGGGGGGTGCGGGGTCGAAAGATACGCAGTATTTT
CASSSWGGAGSKDTQYF
>NA|TRBV29-1|NA|TRBJ2-6
TGCAGCGTTTCCGGTGGGGCCAACGTCCTGACTTTC
CSVSGGANVLTF
>NA|TRBV28|NA|TRBJ1-2
TGTGCCAGCAGCCGCGGGGGGACGGACTATGGCTACACCTTC
CASSRGGTDYGYTF
>NA|TRBV21-1|NA|TRBJ1-5
TGTGCCAGCAGCACTGGGGGCGTAGGACCCCAGCATTTT
CASSTGGVGPQHF
>once|TRBV6-2/TRBV6-3|NA|TRBJ1-6
TGTGCCAGCAGTTCAGAGGGAATTTCACCCCTCCACTTT
CASSSEGISPLHF
>NA|TRBV5-4|TRBD2|TRBJ2-7
TGTGCCAGCAGCTTCCTAGCGGGGGAGACCTACGAGCAGTACTTC
CASSFLAGETYEQYF
>NA|TRBV19|NA|TRBJ2-6
TGTGCCAGTAGTATCTCCGGAGGGTCAGACTCTGGGGCCAACGTCCTGACTTTC
CASSISGGSDSGANVLTF
>once|TRBV7-6|NA|TRBJ1-2
TGTGCCAGCAGCTTGCGGACAGATCCAGCTAACTATGGCTACACCTTC
CASSLRTDPANYGYTF
>few|TRBV7-9|NA|TRBJ1-5
TGTGCCAGCAGCTTAGAGGGTTCAGGTGAGGGTCAGCCCCAGCATTTT
CASSLEGSGEGQPQHF
>NA|TRBV24-1|NA|TRBJ1-5
TGTGCCACCAGTGATGGCAGGGTTTCCAATCAGCCCCAGCATTTT
CATSDGRVSNQPQHF
>NA|TRBV7-2|TRBD2|TRBJ2-2
TGTGCCAGCAAGTTGGGAGCGGGGTACACCGGGGAGCTGTTTTTT
CASKLGAGYTGELFF